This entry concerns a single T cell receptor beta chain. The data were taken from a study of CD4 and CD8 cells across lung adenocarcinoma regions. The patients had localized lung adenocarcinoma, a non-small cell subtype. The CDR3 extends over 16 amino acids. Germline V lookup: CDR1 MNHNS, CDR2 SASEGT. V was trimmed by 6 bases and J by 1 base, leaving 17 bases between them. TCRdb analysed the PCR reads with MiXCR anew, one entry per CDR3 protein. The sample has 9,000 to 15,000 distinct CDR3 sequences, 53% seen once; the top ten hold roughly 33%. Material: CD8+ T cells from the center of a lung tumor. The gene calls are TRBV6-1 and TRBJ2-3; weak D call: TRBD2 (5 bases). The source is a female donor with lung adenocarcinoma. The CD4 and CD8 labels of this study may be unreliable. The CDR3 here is CASRQTITSRTDTQYF. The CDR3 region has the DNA TGTGCCAGCAGGCAGACTATAACTTCCCGCACAGATACGCAGTATTTT.